The 13 T cell receptor beta chains listed next were all sequenced from one sample in a study of blood T cell repertoires in COVID-19. The assay was immunoSEQ multiplex PCR, and TCRdb's table has in-frame clones only and misses some. Here the sample spans some 200,000 clones, 60% to 80% being singletons. Sequencing was carried out using PBMCs or T cells enriched from blood (not recorded which). These receptors all stem from a woman between 45 and 65 years old who had recovered from COVID-19.

The rearrangement links TRBV6-6 to TRBJ1-6, with 7 bases aligning to TRBD1. Germline CDR1 and CDR2: MNHNY and SVGAGI (reference sequence). CDR3 length: 13 residues. V was clipped by 5 bases and J by 9 bases; unmatched bases: 4. The CDR3 nucleotides are TGTGCCAGCAGTCGACAGGGTACTTCACCCCTCCACTTT. It translates to CASSRQGTSPLHF.

The CDR3 sequence: CASSPGRQGVPGIYF. CDR3 bases: TGTGCCAGCAGTCCAGGTCGGCAGGGGGTTCCGGGAATATATTTT. The V gene is TRBV3-1 (or the pseudogene TRBV3-2), the J gene TRBJ1-3; 7 bases agree with TRBD1. Germline V gives CDR1 LGHDT, CDR2 YNNKEL (reference sequence). The CDR3 is 15 residues long. The V segment lost 6 bases and the J segment 13 bases; nucleotides outside the gene matches: 18.

This clone was seen only a few times. This chain joins TRBV7-8 and TRBJ2-7; D perhaps matches TRBD1 (6 bases). The germline V gene has CDR1 SGHVS and CDR2 FQNEAQ. Trimming removed 2 bases from V and 0 bases from J, with 8 bases in between. The CDR3 is 14 amino acids. The CDR3 DNA sequence: TGTGCCAGCAGCTTAAGGGACAACTCCTACGAGCAGTACTTC. The encoded protein is CASSLRDNSYEQYF.

The V gene is TRBV4-3, the J gene TRBJ1-4; D may be TRBD1 (6 bases). CDR3 length equals 20 residues. CDR1 is LGHNA, CDR2 YSLEER, per germline. Trimming stripped 0 bases from V and 6 bases from J, with 26 bases between. Here the CDR3 DNA reads TGCGCCAGCAGCCAAGATCTACCATCTCACAGGGTTGGTGGGGATGAAAAACTGTTTTTT. Translating gives CASSQDLPSHRVGGDEKLFF.

The chain links TRBV6-6 to TRBJ2-6, with TRBD2 as a possible D gene (6 bases). Trimming pared 5 bases from V and 7 bases from J, leaving 15 bases between. This CDR3 has 15 residues. Germline V CDR1 and CDR2: MNHNY, SVGAGI (reference sequence). DNA for the CDR3: TGTGCCAGCAGTCCCCGTTCCGGGGGTGCCAACGTCCTGACTTTC. Translation gives CASSPRSGGANVLTF.

The chain carries TRBV20-1 and TRBJ2-5, with TRBD2 matching 8 bases. CDR1 and CDR2 from the germline V gene are DFQATT and SNEGSKA (reference sequence). With 3 bases clipped from V and 2 bases from J, the junction kept 11 bases outside the gene matches. The CDR3 consists of 16 residues. Here the CDR3 DNA reads TGCAGTGCTAGTGGTGGTAGCGGGACGCGTCAAGAGACCCAGTACTTC. It specifies CSASGGSGTRQETQYF.

The V call is TRBV18, the J call TRBJ2-7; D remains unclear. This CDR3 contains 12 residues. CDR1 KGHSH and CDR2 LQKENI come from the germline V gene. The V gene lost 3 bases and the J gene lost 9 bases, with 12 bases spanning the gap. This CDR3 is CASSPRSRGQYF. DNA for the CDR3: TGTGCCAGCTCACCCCGGAGTCGCGGGCAGTACTTC.

J is TRBJ2-7 and V is TRBV27; 7 bases map to TRBD2. V trimming: 2 bases; J trimming: 3 bases; junction bases outside the gene matches: 10. Germline CDR1 and CDR2: MNHEY and SMNVEV (reference sequence). CDR3 length: 16 amino acids. CDR3 residues: CASSLDRGRAVYEQYF. For the CDR3, the DNA is TGTGCCAGCAGTTTAGACCGTGGGAGGGCGGTCTACGAGCAGTACTTC.

CDR3 in amino acids: CASRTGQGGGYTF. CDR3 bases: TGTGCCAGCAGGACTGGACAGGGTGGCGGCTACACCTTC. V gene TRBV2 combines with J gene TRBJ1-2; 8 bases match TRBD1. CDR1 and CDR2 from the germline V gene are SNHLY and FYNNEI. The CDR3 is 13 amino acids. V gave up 6 bases and J gave up 8 bases; unmatched junction bases: 8.

The chain carries TRBV5-1 and TRBJ2-5; a possible D gene is TRBD1 (7 bases). This CDR3 is 15 amino acids long. Germline-derived CDR1 and CDR2 are SGHRS and YFSETQ. The ends were cut back, 0 bases at V and 2 bases at J, with 11 bases in the middle. Here the CDR3 reads CASSLGSGGQETQYF. The CDR3 DNA reads TGCGCCAGCAGCTTGGGTTCAGGGGGGCAAGAGACCCAGTACTTC.

This chain connects TRBV28 to TRBJ1-5; TRBD1 is a possible D gene (6 bases). Germline V lookup: CDR1 MDHEN, CDR2 SYDVKM. CDR3 length: 15 residues. Trimming took off 7 bases at V and 0 bases at J, with 13 bases between the two ends. CDR3 nucleotide sequence: TGTGCCAGCATTGGGGCAGGGGATAGCAATCAGCCCCAGCATTTT. Protein sequence: CASIGAGDSNQPQHF.

This clone occurred many times. The chain recombines TRBV11-1 with TRBJ1-5; no reliable D call. The CDR3 covers 13 residues. V lost 4 bases, J lost 6 bases, and 10 bases lay in between. Germline V CDR1 and CDR2: SGHAT, FQDESV (reference sequence). The CDR3 region is CASSSDSFQPQHF. CDR3 nucleotide sequence: TGTGCCAGCAGCTCGGACTCTTTTCAGCCCCAGCATTTT.

The chain is built from TRBV30 and TRBJ1-5; perhaps TRBD1 as D (5 bases). Germline assignment: CDR1 GTSNPN and CDR2 SVGIG (reference sequence). This CDR3 contains 16 residues. Trimming took 0 bases from V and 1 from J, leaving 13 bases between them. In DNA, the CDR3 is TGTGCCTGGAGTGTACGGGGGTCGAGGAGCAATCAGCCCCAGCATTTT. It is translated as CAWSVRGSRSNQPQHF.